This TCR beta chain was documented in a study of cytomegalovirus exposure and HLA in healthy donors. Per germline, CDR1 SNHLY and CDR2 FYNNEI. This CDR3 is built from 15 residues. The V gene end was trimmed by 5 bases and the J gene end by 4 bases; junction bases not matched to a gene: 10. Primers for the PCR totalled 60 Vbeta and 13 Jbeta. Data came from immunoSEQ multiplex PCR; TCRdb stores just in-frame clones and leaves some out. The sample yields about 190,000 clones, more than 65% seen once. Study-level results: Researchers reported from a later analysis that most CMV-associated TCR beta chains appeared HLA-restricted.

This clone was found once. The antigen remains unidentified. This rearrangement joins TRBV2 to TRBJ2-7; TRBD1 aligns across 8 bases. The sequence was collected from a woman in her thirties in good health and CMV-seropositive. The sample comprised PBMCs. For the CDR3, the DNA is TGTGCCAGCAGTCGAACGACAGGGGTAGGGTACGAGCAGTACTTC. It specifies CASSRTTGVGYEQYF.